The T cell receptor (beta chain) described here comes from a study of immune evolution from preneoplasia to lung adenocarcinoma. Regarding the study as a whole: From normal lung to invasive adenocarcinoma, top clone frequencies appeared to decrease. Normal lung had highest clonality; later lesions appeared denser, more diverse.

Here immunoSEQ multiplex PCR was the method, and the copy in TCRdb shows in-frame clones only, minus some. The sample lists roughly 2,200 clones; about 80% were seen once. V was shortened by 1 base and J by 6 bases, with 10 bases between the two germline ends. CDR1 is LGHNA, CDR2 YNFKEQ, per germline. This CDR3 is 14 amino acids long. Note on this clone: Antigen specificity is unknown.

Two lung cancer pathologists independently confirmed each histologic diagnosis. Nucleic acids came from premalignant or tumor cells enriched by macro-dissection. Sequenced material: FFPE minimally invasive lung adenocarcinoma tissue. The rearrangement uses TRBV4-2 and TRBJ1-5; possibly TRBD1 for D (5 bases). This receptor was obtained from a person in their sixties or seventies with lung adenocarcinoma. In nucleotides, the CDR3 is TGTGCCAGCAGCCAAGGTGCAGGGAGTCAGCCCCAGCATTTT. Translating it yields CASSQGAGSQPQHF.